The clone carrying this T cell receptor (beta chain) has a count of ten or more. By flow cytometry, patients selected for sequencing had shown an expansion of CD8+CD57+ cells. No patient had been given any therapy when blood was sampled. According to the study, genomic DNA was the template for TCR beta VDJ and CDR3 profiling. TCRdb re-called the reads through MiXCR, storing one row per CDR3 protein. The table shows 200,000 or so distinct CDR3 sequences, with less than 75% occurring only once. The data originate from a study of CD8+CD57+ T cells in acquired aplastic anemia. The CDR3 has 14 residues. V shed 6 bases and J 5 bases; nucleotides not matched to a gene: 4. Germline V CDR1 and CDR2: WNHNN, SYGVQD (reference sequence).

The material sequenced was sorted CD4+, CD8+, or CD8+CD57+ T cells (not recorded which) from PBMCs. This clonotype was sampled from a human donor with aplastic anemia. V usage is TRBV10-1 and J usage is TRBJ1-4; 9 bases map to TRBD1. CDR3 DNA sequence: TGCGCCAGCAGCACCGGGACAGGGAATGAAAAACTGTTTTTT. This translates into CASSTGTGNEKLFF.